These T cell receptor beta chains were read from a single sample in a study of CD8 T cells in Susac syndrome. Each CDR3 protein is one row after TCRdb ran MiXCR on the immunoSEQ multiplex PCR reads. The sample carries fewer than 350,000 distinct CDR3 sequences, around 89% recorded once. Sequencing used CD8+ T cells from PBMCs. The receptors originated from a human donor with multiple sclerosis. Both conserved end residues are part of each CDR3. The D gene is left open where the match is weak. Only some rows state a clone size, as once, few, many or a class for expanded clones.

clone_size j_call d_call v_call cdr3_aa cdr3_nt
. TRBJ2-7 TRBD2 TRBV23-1 CASSYPSGPRNEQYF TGCGCCAGCAGTTATCCTAGCGGGCCACGTAACGAGCAGTACTTC
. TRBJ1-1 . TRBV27 CASSPQSVRNTEAFF TGTGCCAGCAGTCCGCAGTCGGTTCGGAACACTGAAGCTTTCTTT
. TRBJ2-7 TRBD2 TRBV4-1 CASSQRGGYEQYF TGCGCCAGCAGCCAACGCGGGGGATACGAGCAGTACTTC
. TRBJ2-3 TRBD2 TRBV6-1 CASSWTSGTSTDTQYF TGTGCCAGCAGCTGGACTAGCGGGACCAGCACAGATACGCAGTATTTT
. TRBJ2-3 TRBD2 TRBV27 CASSIGTSGPIGQYF TGTGCCAGCAGTATTGGGACTAGCGGACCAATCGGGCAGTATTTT
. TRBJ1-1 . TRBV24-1 CATSAPDSSGEAFF TGTGCCACCAGTGCTCCGGACAGCTCGGGTGAAGCTTTCTTT
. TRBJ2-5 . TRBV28 CASSLWGRSGETQYF TGTGCCAGCAGTTTATGGGGCAGGAGTGGAGAGACCCAGTACTTC
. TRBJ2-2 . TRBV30 CAWQEGWANTGELFF TGTGCCTGGCAAGAAGGGTGGGCGAACACCGGGGAGCTGTTTTTT
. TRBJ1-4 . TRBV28 CASRQNPLRVEKLFF TGTGCCAGCAGACAAAATCCGCTTAGGGTTGAAAAACTGTTTTTT
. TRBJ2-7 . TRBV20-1 CSARDPAAYEQYF TGCAGTGCTAGAGATCCCGCCGCCTACGAGCAGTACTTC
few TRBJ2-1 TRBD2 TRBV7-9 CASSPLAGGTYNEQFF TGTGCCAGCAGTCCTCTAGCGGGGGGGACTTACAATGAGCAGTTCTTC
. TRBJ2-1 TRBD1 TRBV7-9 CASSPRQGAFIDEQFF TGTGCCAGCAGCCCGCGACAGGGGGCTTTCATCGATGAGCAGTTCTTC
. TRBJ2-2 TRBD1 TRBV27 CASRYGTEAGELFF TGTGCCAGCAGATACGGGACAGAGGCCGGGGAGCTGTTTTTT
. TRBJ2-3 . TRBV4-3 CASSLRDELTDTQYF TGCGCCAGCAGCCTCCGGGACGAACTCACAGATACGCAGTATTTT
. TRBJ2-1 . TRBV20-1 CSARVPTSTTYNEQFF TGCAGTGCTAGAGTCCCCACTAGCACCACCTACAATGAGCAGTTCTTC
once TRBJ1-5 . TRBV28 CASSSRRREDQPQHF TGTGCCAGCAGTTCCCGGCGGAGGGAGGATCAGCCCCAGCATTTT
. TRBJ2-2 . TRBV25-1 CASSEWGIVGELFF TGTGCCAGCAGTGAGTGGGGTATCGTCGGGGAGCTGTTTTTT
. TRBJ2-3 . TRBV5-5 CASSLDGTVYDTQYF TGTGCCAGCAGCTTGGACGGGACGGTGTATGATACGCAGTATTTT
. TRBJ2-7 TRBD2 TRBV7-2 CASSLLLLASYEQYF TGTGCCAGCAGCTTATTGTTACTAGCGAGCTACGAGCAGTACTTC
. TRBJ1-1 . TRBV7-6 CASSLGPGSTEAFF TGTGCCAGCAGCTTAGGTCCGGGGTCGACTGAAGCTTTCTTT
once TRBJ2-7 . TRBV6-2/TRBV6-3 CASNPTPGDTYEQYF TGTGCCAGCAACCCAACCCCAGGGGACACCTACGAGCAGTACTTC
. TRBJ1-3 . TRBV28 CASSFRGTASGNTIYF TGTGCCAGCAGTTTTCGGGGAACTGCCTCTGGAAACACCATATATTTT
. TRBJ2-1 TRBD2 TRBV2 CASSEGTSVYNEQFF TGTGCCAGCAGTGAAGGGACTAGCGTGTACAATGAGCAGTTCTTC
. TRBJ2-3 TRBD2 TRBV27 CASSPSLAGSDTQYF TGTGCCAGCAGTCCCAGCCTAGCGGGATCAGATACGCAGTATTTT
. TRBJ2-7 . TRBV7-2 CASSPGGLSGPLYEQYF TGTGCCAGCAGCCCCGGGGGTTTGTCAGGGCCCCTCTACGAGCAGTACTTC
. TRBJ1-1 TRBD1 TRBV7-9 CASSTHRGWNSGSTEAFF TGTGCCAGCAGCACTCACAGGGGCTGGAATTCCGGGTCTACCGAAGCTTTCTTT